Sequencing of this T cell receptor (beta chain) was carried out in a study of regulatory T cells in long-lasting Graves disease. This clonotype was seen ten or more times. Libraries of TCR beta came from iRepertoire HTBI primers plus Arm-PCR of CDR3 regions. Each CDR3 protein gets one entry after TCRdb re-called the multiplex PCR reads with MiXCR. The table lists 350,000 to 500,000 distinct CDR3 sequences, around 15% of them singletons. The time point: newly diagnosed GD, antithyroid drugs for less than 3 months. Researchers made the TCR library from RNA that was extracted from PBMCs. The sample was also reused in another study, on T cells in Graves' hyperthyroidism and ophthalmopathy.

The starting material was peripheral blood mononuclear cells (PBMCs), obtained at new diagnosis, from a patient treated with antithyroid drugs. This receptor was taken from a young woman with Graves disease.

CDR3 DNA sequence: TGTGCCAGCAGCGTACGGGTCGGGGAGCTGTTTTTT. It specifies CASSVRVGELFF. The genes are TRBV9 and TRBJ2-2, with unresolved D. The CDR3 is 12 amino acids. Deletions cut 1 base from V and 7 bases from J, with 5 bases between. The V gene's germline CDR1 is SGDLS and CDR2 YYNGEE.